This TCR beta chain was identified in a study of cytotoxic CD8 clonotypes in ibrutinib-treated CLL. The CDR3 is made up of 16 amino acids. CDR1 and CDR2 from the germline V gene are SGHRS and YFSETQ. The V gene end was trimmed by 0 bases and the J gene end by 5 bases; junction bases not matched to a gene: 11. TCRdb keeps only in-frame clones here, not all; method: immunoSEQ multiplex PCR. The sample consists of approximately 200,000 clones, 55% to 85% of them appearing once. This clone appeared once. The V call is TRBV5-1, the J call TRBJ2-7, with TRBD2 identical over 7 bases. This receptor was obtained from a human donor with chronic lymphocytic leukemia. Sequences were derived from PBMCs, sampled after 24 months of ibrutinib treatment. The DNA for the CDR3 is TGCGCCAGCAGCTTGGAAACCAGGACCCGGGAGGACGAGCAGTACTTC. It specifies CASSLETRTREDEQYF. Drawing the rest from reference TRBV5-1 and TRBJ2-7, the complete variable domain is KAGVTQTPRYLIKTRGQQVTLSCSPISGHRSVSWYQQTPGQGLQFLFEYFSETQRNKGNFPGRFSGRQFSNSRSEMNVSTLELGDSALYLCASSLETRTREDEQYFGPGTRLTVT.